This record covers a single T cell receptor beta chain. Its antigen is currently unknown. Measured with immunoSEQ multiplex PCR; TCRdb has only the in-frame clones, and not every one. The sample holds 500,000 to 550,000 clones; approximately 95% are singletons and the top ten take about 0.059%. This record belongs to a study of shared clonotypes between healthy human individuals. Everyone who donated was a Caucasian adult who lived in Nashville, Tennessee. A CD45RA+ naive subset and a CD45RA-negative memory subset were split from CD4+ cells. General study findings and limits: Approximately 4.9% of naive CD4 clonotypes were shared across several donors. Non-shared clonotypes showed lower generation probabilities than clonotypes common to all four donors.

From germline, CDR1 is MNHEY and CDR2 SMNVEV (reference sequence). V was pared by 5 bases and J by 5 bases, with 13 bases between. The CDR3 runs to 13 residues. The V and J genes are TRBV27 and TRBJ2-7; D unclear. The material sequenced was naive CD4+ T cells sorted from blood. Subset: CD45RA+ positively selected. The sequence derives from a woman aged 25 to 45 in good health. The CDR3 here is CASSVIRSHEQYF. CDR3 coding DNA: TGTGCCAGCAGTGTAATCAGGAGCCACGAGCAGTACTTC.